This passage covers 2 T cell receptor beta chains from one sample sequenced in a study of T cells after somatic rescue of genetic block. The assay was immunoSEQ multiplex PCR, and TCRdb's table has in-frame clones only and misses some. Here the sample spans over 12,000 clones, about 70% being singletons. Source material: peripheral blood mononuclear cells (PBMCs). These receptors all stem from a boy aged 5-17 years.

This clone has only a few counts. This sequence joins TRBV28 and TRBJ1-1, with D perhaps matching TRBD1 (5 bases). Deletions cut 5 bases from V and 11 bases from J, with 21 bases between. The CDR3 extends over 14 amino acids. Germline V gene sequence: CDR1 MDHEN, CDR2 SYDVKM. CDR3: CASSPPADRPGAFF. The CDR3 nucleotides read TGTGCCAGCAGTCCCCCTGCCGACAGACCCGGGGCTTTCTTT.

The chain employs TRBV9 and TRBJ2-5; 16 bases line up with TRBD2. CDR1 and CDR2 (germline): SGDLS, YYNGEE. There are 17 residues in the CDR3. With 3 bases clipped from V and 5 bases from J, the junction kept 7 bases outside the gene matches. CDR3 amino acids: CASSAGTSGGARETQYF. The CDR3 region has the DNA TGTGCCAGCAGCGCAGGGACTAGCGGGGGGGCCAGGGAGACCCAGTACTTC.